The 18 T cell receptor beta chains listed next were all sequenced from one sample in a study of PD-1 blockade in classical Hodgkin lymphoma. Following autologous stem cell transplantation, relapse occurred in every patient, and exposure to brentuximab vedotin varied. Investigators isolated CD4+ T cells from thawed PBMCs through magnetic negative selection. Some clones are missing from TCRdb's copy, which holds only in-frame ones; the method was immunoSEQ multiplex PCR. This table holds 25,000 to 35,000 clones, 85% found once. The specimen comprised CD4+ T cells from blood, sampled at baseline. The source of these receptors is a human donor with classical Hodgkin lymphoma.

This clone is a singleton in its sample. The V and J genes are TRBV6-5 and TRBJ2-3, with TRBD2 identical over 10 bases. V lost 6 bases and J lost 7; bases outside the gene matches: 7. CDR1 MNHEY and CDR2 SVGAGI come from the germline V gene. The CDR3 has 14 residues. CDR3: CASSPSGSTYTQYF. CDR3 DNA sequence: TGTGCCAGCAGCCCTAGCGGGAGCACGTATACGCAGTATTTT.

This chain links TRBV7-9 with TRBJ1-2; D gene unclear. Looked up from germline, CDR1 is SEHNR and CDR2 is FQNEAQ (reference sequence). This CDR3 has 14 residues. Trimming removed 4 bases at V and 3 bases at J, with 12 bases between. The CDR3 nucleotides are TGTGCCAGCAGCTCGATGGGGATCGACTATGGCTACACCTTC. It is translated as CASSSMGIDYGYTF.

The chain combines TRBV6-5 with TRBJ1-3, with D unclear. The CDR3 has 15 residues. From germline, CDR1 is MNHEY and CDR2 SVGAGI. V was pared by 0 bases and J by 0 bases, with 6 bases between. Written as DNA, the CDR3 is TGTGCCAGCAGTTACTCGGCCGGCTCTGGAAACACCATATATTTT. Its protein is CASSYSAGSGNTIYF.

This chain connects TRBV4-1 to TRBJ2-5; unclear D gene. The CDR3 is made up of 13 amino acids. CDR1 is MGHRA and CDR2 is YSYEKL in the germline V gene. V was cut by 2 bases and J by 7 bases, with 11 bases left in between. DNA for the CDR3: TGCGCCAGCAGCCAAACGGTGGTCGGGACCCAGTACTTC. Translated: CASSQTVVGTQYF.

CDR3 DNA: TGCGCCAGCAGCCAAGGGGACAATGAGCAGTTCTTC. Its translation is CASSQGDNEQFF. The chain uses TRBV5-1 and TRBJ2-1, with D perhaps matching TRBD1 (5 bases). The germline gives CDR1 SGHRS, CDR2 YFSETQ. This CDR3 spans 12 amino acids. Trimming removed 4 bases from V and 5 bases from J, with 7 bases in between.

This chain uses TRBV11-2 with TRBJ1-3, with a tentative D call TRBD1 (5 bases). Looked up from germline, CDR1 is SGHAT and CDR2 is FQNNGV. V was trimmed by 5 bases and J by 8 bases, leaving 10 bases between them. The CDR3 runs to 12 residues. The CDR3 DNA reads TGTGCCAGCAGCCCCCGGGGCGACACCATATATTTT. Translating it yields CASSPRGDTIYF.

This clone has a handful of counts. This rearrangement joins TRBV6-5 to TRBJ2-7; no firm D call. Trimming shortened V by 0 bases and J by 2 bases, and 11 bases separated the two germline ends. The length of the CDR3 is 15 residues. Germline CDR1 MNHEY, CDR2 SVGAGI. The CDR3 here is CASSYSLGLTYEQYF. In DNA, the CDR3 is TGTGCCAGCAGTTACTCGCTTGGGCTTACCTACGAGCAGTACTTC.

In this sample, this clone turned up once. The chain uses TRBV10-3 and TRBJ1-2; no clear D. CDR1 is ENHRY, CDR2 SYGVKD, per germline. Trimming took 3 bases from V and 5 from J, leaving 4 bases between them. This CDR3 is 11 amino acids long. In DNA form, the CDR3 reads TGTGCCATCAGTGACGAGTATGGCTACACCTTC. Encoded protein: CAISDEYGYTF.

The V call is TRBV27, the J call TRBJ1-1; 7 nucleotides match TRBD1. From germline, CDR1 is MNHEY and CDR2 SMNVEV (reference sequence). With V trimmed by 5 bases and J by 7 bases, 19 bases remained unmatched. CDR3 length: 17 amino acids. CDR3 sequence (DNA): TGTGCCAGCAGTCTCCGACAGGGCCTCTTGGCGGGGGGTGAAGCTTTCTTT. Translated, it gives CASSLRQGLLAGGEAFF.

The gene calls are TRBV15 and TRBJ1-4; D may be TRBD1 (5 bases). The V and J ends lost 0 bases and 4 bases respectively, with 9 bases between them. From germline, CDR1 is LNHNV and CDR2 YYDKDF (reference sequence). There are 15 residues in the CDR3. CDR3 region: CATSRDGTGNEKLFF. CDR3 coding DNA: TGTGCCACCAGCAGAGATGGGACGGGTAATGAAAAACTGTTTTTT. Using reference TRBV15 and TRBJ1-4 for the parts outside the CDR3, the full variable domain is DAMVIQNPRYQVTQFGKPVTLSCSQTLNHNVMYWYQQKSSQAPKLLFHYYDKDFNNEADTPDNFQSRRPNTSFCFLDIRSPGLGDTAMYLCATSRDGTGNEKLFFGSGTQLSVL.

This clone was seen more than once but under ten times. The germline gene is not matched at one end of the junction; a read error may be the cause. This chain connects TRBV5-1 to TRBJ1-5; D remains unclear. Germline CDR1 and CDR2: SGHRS and YFSETQ. This CDR3 comprises 16 residues. CDR3 sequence (DNA): TGCGCCAGCAGCGGGCCGGACGCGATCCTCCATCAACCCCAGCATTTT. Amino acid sequence: CASSGPDAILHQPQHF.

V usage is TRBV7-9 and J usage is TRBJ1-4; D may be TRBD1 (5 bases). Germline V gene data show CDR1 as SEHNR and CDR2 as FQNEAQ (reference sequence). The V gene lost 4 bases and the J gene lost 14 bases, with 23 bases spanning the gap. This CDR3 spans 15 amino acids. CDR3 in amino acids: CASSSLVAAQGPLFF. DNA of the CDR3: TGTGCCAGCAGCTCCCTCGTAGCGGCTCAGGGTCCCCTGTTTTTT.

This clone has just one count. The chain couples TRBV7-9 to TRBJ1-1; TRBD1 might be the D (6 bases). The CDR3 length is 16 residues. Looked up from germline, CDR1 is SEHNR and CDR2 is FQNEAQ (reference sequence). V was trimmed by 5 bases and J by 2 bases, leaving 18 bases between them. This CDR3 reads CASSPDAGGGNTEAFF. CDR3 DNA sequence: TGTGCCAGCAGCCCAGACGCGGGAGGGGGTAACACTGAAGCTTTCTTT.

The rearrangement links TRBV5-1 to TRBJ1-3; possible D gene TRBD1, 5 bases. Germline V gene sequence: CDR1 SGHRS, CDR2 YFSETQ. The CDR3 spans 14 residues. V dropped 3 bases and J dropped 2 bases, with 9 bases sitting between them. CDR3 in DNA: TGCGCCAGCAGCTCCGAGGGGCCTGGAAACACCATATATTTT. Translated: CASSSEGPGNTIYF.

The chain couples TRBV6-6 to TRBJ1-2, with D hard to call. Germline V gives CDR1 MNHNY, CDR2 SVGAGI (reference sequence). The V end was cut by 6 bases, the J end by 0 bases, with 14 bases between. The CDR3 runs to 15 residues. The CDR3 here is CASSPPVRANYGYTF. In DNA, the CDR3 is TGTGCCAGCAGCCCTCCCGTCCGGGCTAACTATGGCTACACCTTC.

This chain uses TRBV7-2 with TRBJ2-7; 7 bases line up with TRBD1. V was clipped by 5 bases and J by 2 bases; unmatched bases: 3. The CDR3 is made up of 13 amino acids. Germline values: CDR1 SGHTA, CDR2 FQGNSA. The CDR3 DNA reads TGTGCCAGCAGCCCGGGACAGCCCTACGAGCAGTACTTC. Translating it yields CASSPGQPYEQYF.

The rearrangement joins TRBV15 to TRBJ2-7, with TRBD1 identical over 8 bases. In germline, CDR1 is LNHNV, CDR2 YYDKDF (reference sequence). With V trimmed by 1 base and J by 3 bases, 5 bases remained unmatched. The CDR3 loop spans 15 amino acids. The chain's CDR3 is CATSRAGTGNYEQYF. For the CDR3, the DNA is TGTGCCACCAGCAGAGCGGGGACAGGAAACTACGAGCAGTACTTC.

There are a few counts of this clone. J is TRBJ2-7 and V is TRBV5-5; TRBD2 is a possible D gene (6 bases). The V end was cut by 1 base, the J end by 2 bases, with 13 bases between. Germline-derived CDR1 and CDR2 are SGHKS and YYEKEE (reference sequence). The length of the CDR3 is 15 residues. The CDR3 loop reads CASSLFELATYEQYF. DNA for the CDR3: TGTGCCAGCAGCTTGTTTGAGCTAGCGACCTACGAGCAGTACTTC.